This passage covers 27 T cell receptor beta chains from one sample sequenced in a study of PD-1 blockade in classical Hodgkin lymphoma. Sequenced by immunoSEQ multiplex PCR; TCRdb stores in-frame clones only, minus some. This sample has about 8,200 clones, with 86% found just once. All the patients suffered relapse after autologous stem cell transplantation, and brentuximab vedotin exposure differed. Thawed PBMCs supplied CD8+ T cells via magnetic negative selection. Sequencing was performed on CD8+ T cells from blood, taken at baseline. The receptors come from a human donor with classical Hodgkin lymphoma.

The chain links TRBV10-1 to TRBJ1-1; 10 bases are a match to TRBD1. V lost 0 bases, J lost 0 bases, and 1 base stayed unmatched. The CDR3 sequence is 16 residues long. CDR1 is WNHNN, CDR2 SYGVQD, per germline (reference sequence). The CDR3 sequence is CASSESGQGVNTEAFF. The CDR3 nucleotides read TGCGCCAGCAGTGAGTCCGGACAGGGGGTGAACACTGAAGCTTTCTTT.

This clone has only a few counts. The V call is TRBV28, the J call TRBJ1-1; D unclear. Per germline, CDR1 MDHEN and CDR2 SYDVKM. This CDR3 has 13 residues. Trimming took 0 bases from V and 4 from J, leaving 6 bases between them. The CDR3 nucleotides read TGTGCCAGCAGTTTATGGGGTTCCACTGAAGCTTTCTTT. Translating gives CASSLWGSTEAFF.

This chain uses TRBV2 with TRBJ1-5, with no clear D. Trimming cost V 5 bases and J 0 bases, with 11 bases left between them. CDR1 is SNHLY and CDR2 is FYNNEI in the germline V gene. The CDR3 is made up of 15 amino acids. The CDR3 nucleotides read TGTGCCAGCAGTTTGACGGTCGATAGCAATCAGCCCCAGCATTTT. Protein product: CASSLTVDSNQPQHF.

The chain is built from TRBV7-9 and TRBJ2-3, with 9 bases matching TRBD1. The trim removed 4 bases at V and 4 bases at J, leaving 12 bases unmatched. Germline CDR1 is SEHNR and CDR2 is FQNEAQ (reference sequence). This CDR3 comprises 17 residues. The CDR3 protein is CASSSPAGTGIPDTQYF. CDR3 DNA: TGTGCCAGCAGCTCCCCCGCCGGGACAGGGATCCCAGATACGCAGTATTTT.

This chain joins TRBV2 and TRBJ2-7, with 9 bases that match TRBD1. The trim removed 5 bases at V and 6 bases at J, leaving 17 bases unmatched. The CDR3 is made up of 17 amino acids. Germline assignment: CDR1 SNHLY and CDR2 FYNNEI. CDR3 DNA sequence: TGTGCCAGCAGTCCACACCTCTGGGACAGGGCTGCCGGCGAGCAGTACTTC. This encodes CASSPHLWDRAAGEQYF.

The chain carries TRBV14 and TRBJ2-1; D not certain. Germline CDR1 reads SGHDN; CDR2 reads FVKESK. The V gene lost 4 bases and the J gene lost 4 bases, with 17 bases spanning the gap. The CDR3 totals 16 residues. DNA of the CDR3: TGTGCCAGCAGCCCGCACTACGGCCCATTGTACAATGAGCAGTTCTTC. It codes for CASSPHYGPLYNEQFF.

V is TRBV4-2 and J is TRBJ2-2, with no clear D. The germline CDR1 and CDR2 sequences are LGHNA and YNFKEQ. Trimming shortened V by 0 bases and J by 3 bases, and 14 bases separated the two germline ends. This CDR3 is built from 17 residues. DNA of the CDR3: TGTGCCAGCAGCCAAGATGCCGCAGAACCTTACACCGGGGAGCTGTTTTTT. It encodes CASSQDAAEPYTGELFF.

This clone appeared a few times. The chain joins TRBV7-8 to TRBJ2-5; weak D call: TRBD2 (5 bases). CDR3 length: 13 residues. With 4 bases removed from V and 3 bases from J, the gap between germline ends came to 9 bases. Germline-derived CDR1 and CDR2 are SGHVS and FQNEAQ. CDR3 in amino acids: CASSSDGEETQYF. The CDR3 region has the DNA TGTGCCAGCAGCTCGGACGGGGAAGAGACCCAGTACTTC.

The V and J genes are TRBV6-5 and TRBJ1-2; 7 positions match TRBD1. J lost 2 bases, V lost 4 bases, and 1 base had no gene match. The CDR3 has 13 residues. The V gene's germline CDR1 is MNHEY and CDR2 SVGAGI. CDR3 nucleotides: TGTGCCAGCAGTTTACAGGGGAACTATGGCTACACCTTC. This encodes CASSLQGNYGYTF.

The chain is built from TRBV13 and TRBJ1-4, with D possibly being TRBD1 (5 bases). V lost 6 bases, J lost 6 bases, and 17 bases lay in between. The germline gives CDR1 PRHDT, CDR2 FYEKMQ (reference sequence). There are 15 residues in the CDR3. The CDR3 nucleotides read TGTGCCAGCAGTCTATGGGGTGGGGGTGATGAAAAACTGTTTTTT. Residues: CASSLWGGGDEKLFF.

The CDR3 DNA sequence: TGTGCCAGCAGTACGCCCAACAATGAGCAGTTCTTC. Protein: CASSTPNNEQFF. The rearrangement links TRBV27 to TRBJ2-1; no reliable D call. The CDR3 consists of 12 residues. The germline V gene encodes CDR1 MNHEY and CDR2 SMNVEV (reference sequence). The V end was cut by 5 bases, the J end by 5 bases, with 7 bases between.

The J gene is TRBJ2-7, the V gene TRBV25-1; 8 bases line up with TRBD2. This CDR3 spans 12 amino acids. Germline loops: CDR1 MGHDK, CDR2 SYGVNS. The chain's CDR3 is CASSESWAGGLV. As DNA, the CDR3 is TGTGCCAGCAGTGAATCATGGGCGGGAGGTTTGGTC.

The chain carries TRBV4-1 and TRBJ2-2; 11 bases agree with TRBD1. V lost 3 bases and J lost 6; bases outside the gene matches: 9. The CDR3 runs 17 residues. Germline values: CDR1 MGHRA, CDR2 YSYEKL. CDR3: CASSQYRDRGRAGELFF. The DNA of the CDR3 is TGCGCCAGCAGCCAGTACCGGGACAGGGGGAGGGCCGGGGAGCTGTTTTTT.

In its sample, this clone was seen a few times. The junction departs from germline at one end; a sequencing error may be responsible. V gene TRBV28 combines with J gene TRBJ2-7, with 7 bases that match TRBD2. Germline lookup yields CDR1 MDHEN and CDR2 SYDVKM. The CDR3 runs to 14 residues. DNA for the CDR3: TGTGCCAGCAGTTTAAGTGGGCGGGAGTACGGGCAGTACTTC. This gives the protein CASSLSGREYGQYF.

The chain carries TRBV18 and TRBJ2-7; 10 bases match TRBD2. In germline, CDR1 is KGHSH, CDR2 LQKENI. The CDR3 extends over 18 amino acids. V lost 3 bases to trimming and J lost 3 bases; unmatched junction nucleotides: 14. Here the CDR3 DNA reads TGTGCCAGCTCACCCTTAACCTCCGGGACTAGCGAATACTACGAGCAGTACTTC. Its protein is CASSPLTSGTSEYYEQYF. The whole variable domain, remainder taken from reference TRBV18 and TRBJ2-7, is NAGVMQNPRHLVRRRGQEARLRCSPMKGHSHVYWYRQLPEEGLKFMVYLQKENIIDESGMPKERFSAEFPKEGPSILRIQQVVRGDSAAYFCASSPLTSGTSEYYEQYFGPGTRLTVT.

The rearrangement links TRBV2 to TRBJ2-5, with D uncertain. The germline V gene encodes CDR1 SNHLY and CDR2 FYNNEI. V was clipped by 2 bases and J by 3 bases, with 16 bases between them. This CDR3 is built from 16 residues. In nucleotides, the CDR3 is TGTGCCAGCAGTGAACTCTTTGTTGGGCCTAAAGAGACCCAGTACTTC. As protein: CASSELFVGPKETQYF.

CDR3 nucleotide sequence: TGTGCCAGCAGTTCCCTCGGGGGGGGGCGAATGGACGAGCAGTACTTC. Translation: CASSSLGGGRMDEQYF. The chain links TRBV6-6 to TRBJ2-7; 8 bases line up with TRBD2. J lost 5 bases, V lost 4 bases, and 13 bases had no gene match. CDR3 length: 16 residues. Per the germline V gene, CDR1 is MNHNY and CDR2 is SVGAGI (reference sequence).

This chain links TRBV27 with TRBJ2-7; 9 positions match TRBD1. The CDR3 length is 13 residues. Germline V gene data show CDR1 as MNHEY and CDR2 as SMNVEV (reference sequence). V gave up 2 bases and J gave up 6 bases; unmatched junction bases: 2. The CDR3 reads CASSLMGQGEQYF. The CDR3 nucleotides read TGTGCCAGCAGTTTAATGGGACAGGGCGAGCAGTACTTC.

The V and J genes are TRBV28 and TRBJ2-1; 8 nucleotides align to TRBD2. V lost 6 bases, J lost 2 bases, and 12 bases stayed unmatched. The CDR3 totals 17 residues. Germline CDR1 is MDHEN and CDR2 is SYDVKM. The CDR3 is CASRSGGGDTTYNEQFF. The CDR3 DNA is TGTGCCAGCAGGAGCGGGGGAGGGGACACTACCTACAATGAGCAGTTCTTC. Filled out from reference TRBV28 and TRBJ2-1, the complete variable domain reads DVKVTQSSRYLVKRTGEKVFLECVQDMDHENMFWYRQDPGLGLRLIYFSYDVKMKEKGDIPEGYSVSREKKERFSLILESASTNQTSMYLCASRSGGGDTTYNEQFFGPGTRLTVL.

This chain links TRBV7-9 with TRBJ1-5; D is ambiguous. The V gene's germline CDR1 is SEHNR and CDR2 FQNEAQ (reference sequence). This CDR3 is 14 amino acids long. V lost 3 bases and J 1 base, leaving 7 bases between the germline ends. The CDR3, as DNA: TGTGCCAGCAGCTTTAGTGAGAGCAATCAGCCCCAGCATTTT. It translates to CASSFSESNQPQHF.

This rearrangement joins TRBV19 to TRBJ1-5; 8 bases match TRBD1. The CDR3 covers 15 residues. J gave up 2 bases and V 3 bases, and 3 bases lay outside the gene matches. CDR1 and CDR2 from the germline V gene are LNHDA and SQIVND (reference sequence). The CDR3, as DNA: TGTGCCAGTAGTATCTCGACAGGGGGCAATCAGCCCCAGCATTTT. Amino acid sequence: CASSISTGGNQPQHF. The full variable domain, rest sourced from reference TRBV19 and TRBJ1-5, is DGGITQSPKYLFRKEGQNVTLSCEQNLNHDAMYWYRQDPGQGLRLIYYSQIVNDFQKGDIAEGYSVSREKKESFPLTVTSAQKNPTAFYLCASSISTGGNQPQHFGDGTRLSIL.

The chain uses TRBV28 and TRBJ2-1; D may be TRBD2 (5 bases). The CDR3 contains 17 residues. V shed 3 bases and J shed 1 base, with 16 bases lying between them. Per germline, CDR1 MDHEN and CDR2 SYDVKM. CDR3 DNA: TGTGCCAGCAGTTTGGAGCGGAGGAGATTATCCTACAATGAGCAGTTCTTC. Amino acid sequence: CASSLERRRLSYNEQFF.

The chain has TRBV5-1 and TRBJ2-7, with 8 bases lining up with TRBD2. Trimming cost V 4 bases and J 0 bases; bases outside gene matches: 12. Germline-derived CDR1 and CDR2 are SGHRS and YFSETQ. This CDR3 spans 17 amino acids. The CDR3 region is CASSLGAGGFSSYEQYF. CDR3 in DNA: TGCGCCAGCAGCCTGGGGGCGGGGGGCTTCAGCTCCTACGAGCAGTACTTC.

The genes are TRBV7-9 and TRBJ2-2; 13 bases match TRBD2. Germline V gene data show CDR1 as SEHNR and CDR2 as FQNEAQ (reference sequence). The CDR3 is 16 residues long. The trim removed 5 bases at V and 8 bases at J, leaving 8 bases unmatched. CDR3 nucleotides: TGTGCCAGCAGCCCGGGACTAGCGGGACTGTCTGGGGAGCTGTTTTTT. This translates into CASSPGLAGLSGELFF. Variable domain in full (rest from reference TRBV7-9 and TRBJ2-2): DTGVSQNPRHKITKRGQNVTFRCDPISEHNRLYWYRQTLGQGPEFLTYFQNEAQLEKSRLLSDRFSAERPKGSFSTLEIQRTEQGDSAMYLCASSPGLAGLSGELFFGEGSRLTVL.

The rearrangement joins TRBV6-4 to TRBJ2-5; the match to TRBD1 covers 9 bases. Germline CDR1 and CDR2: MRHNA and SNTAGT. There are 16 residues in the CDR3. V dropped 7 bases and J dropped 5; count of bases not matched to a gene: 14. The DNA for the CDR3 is TGTGCCAGCACTTTGGGACAGGGTCCTCCCTGGGAGACCCAGTACTTC. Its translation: CASTLGQGPPWETQYF.

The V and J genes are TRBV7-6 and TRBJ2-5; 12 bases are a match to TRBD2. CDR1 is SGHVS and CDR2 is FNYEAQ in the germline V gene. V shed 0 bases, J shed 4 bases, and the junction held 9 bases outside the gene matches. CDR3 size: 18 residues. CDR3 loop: CASSLARTSGNVIETQYF. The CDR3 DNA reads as TGTGCCAGCAGCTTAGCGCGGACTAGCGGGAACGTTATAGAGACCCAGTACTTC.

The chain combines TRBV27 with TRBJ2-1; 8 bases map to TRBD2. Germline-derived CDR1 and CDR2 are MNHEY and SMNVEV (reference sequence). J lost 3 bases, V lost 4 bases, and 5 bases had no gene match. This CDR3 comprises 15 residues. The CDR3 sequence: CASSSLAGIYNEQFF. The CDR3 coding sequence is TGTGCCAGCAGTTCTTTAGCGGGAATCTACAATGAGCAGTTCTTC.